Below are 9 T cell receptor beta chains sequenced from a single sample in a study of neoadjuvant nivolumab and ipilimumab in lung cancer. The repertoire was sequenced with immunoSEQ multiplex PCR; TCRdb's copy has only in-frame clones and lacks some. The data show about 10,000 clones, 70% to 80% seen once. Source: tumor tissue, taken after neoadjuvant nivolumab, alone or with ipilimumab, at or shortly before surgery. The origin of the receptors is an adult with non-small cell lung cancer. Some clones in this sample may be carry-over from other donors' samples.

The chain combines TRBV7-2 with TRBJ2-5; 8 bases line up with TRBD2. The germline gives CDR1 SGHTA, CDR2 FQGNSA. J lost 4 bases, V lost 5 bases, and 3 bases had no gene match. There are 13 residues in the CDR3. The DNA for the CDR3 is TGTGCCAGCAGCAACCGGGGGGGAGAGACCCAGTACTTC. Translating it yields CASSNRGGETQYF.

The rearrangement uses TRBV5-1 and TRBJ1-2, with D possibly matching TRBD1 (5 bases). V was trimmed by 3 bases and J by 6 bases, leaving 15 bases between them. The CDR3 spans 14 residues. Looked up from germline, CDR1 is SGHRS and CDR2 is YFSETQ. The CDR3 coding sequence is TGCGCCAGCAGCTCCGGGGGGGTGCGAGATGGCTACACCTTC. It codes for CASSSGGVRDGYTF.

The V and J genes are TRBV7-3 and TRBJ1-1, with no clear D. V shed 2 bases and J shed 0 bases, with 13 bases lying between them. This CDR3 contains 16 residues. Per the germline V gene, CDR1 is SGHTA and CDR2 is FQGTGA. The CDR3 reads CASSLLGRALNTEAFF. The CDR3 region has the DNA TGTGCCAGCAGCTTACTGGGGAGGGCCCTGAACACTGAAGCTTTCTTT.

The CDR3 loop reads CASSLDLAGGNTGELFF. The CDR3 nucleotides are TGTGCCAGCAGCTTGGATCTAGCGGGAGGAAACACCGGGGAGCTGTTTTTT. The V call is TRBV5-6, the J call TRBJ2-2, with 11 nucleotides matching TRBD2. The germline V gene has CDR1 SGHDT and CDR2 YYEEEE. V was pared by 0 bases and J by 2 bases, with 3 bases of the junction left unmatched. This CDR3 region has 17 residues.

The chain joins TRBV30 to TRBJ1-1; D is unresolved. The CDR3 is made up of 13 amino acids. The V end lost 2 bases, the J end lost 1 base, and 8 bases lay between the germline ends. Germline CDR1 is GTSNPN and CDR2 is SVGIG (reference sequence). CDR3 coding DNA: TGTGCCTGGAGTTCCACAGCGAACACTGAAGCTTTCTTT. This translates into CAWSSTANTEAFF.

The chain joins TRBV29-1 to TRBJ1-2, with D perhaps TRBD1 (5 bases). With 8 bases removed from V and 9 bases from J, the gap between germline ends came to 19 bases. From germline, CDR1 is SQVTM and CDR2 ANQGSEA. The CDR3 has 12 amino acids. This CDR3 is CSTQTGEVSYTF. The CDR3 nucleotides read TGCAGCACCCAGACGGGGGAGGTTAGCTACACCTTC.

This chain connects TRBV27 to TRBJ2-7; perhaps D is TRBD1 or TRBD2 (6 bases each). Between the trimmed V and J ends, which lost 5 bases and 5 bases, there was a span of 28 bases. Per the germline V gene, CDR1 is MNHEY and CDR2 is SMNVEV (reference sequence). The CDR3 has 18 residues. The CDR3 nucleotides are TGTGCCAGCAGTAAAACGACAGGAGCGGGCTGGAGAGTCCACGAGCAGTACTTC. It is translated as CASSKTTGAGWRVHEQYF.

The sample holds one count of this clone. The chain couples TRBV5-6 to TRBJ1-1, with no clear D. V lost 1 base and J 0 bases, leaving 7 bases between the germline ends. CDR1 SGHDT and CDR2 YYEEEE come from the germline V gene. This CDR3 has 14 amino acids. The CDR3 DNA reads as TGTGCCAGCAGCTTGCCTTTGATGAACACTGAAGCTTTCTTT. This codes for CASSLPLMNTEAFF.

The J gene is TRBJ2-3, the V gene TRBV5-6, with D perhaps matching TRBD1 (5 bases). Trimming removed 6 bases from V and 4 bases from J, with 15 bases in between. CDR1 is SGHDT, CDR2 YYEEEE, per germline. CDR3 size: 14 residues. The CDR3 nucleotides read TGTGCCAGCAATGGGCCTAAGGGGCCAGATACGCAGTATTTT. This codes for CASNGPKGPDTQYF.